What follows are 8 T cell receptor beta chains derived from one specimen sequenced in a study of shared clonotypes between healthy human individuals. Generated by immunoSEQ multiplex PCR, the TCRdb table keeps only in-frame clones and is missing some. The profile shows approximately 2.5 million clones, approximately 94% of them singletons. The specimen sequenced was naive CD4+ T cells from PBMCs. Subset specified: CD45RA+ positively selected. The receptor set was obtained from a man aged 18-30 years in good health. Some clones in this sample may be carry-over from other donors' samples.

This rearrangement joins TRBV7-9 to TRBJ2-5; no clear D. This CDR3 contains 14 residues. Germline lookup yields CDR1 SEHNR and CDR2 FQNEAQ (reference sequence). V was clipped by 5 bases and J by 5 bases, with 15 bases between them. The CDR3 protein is CASSPPAPLETQYF. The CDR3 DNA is TGTGCCAGCAGCCCACCCGCCCCGCTGGAGACCCAGTACTTC. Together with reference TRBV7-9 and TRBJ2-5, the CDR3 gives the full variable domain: DTGVSQNPRHKITKRGQNVTFRCDPISEHNRLYWYRQTLGQGPEFLTYFQNEAQLEKSRLLSDRFSAERPKGSFSTLEIQRTEQGDSAMYLCASSPPAPLETQYFGPGTRLLVL.

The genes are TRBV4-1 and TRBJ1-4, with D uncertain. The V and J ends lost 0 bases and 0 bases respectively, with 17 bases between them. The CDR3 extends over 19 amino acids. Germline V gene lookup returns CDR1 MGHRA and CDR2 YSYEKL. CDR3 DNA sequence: TGCGCCAGCAGCCAAGACGGACCCATCGGGTTTACAACTAATGAAAAACTGTTTTTT. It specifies CASSQDGPIGFTTNEKLFF.

The CDR3 protein is CASEGGQASYSNQPQHF. In nucleotides, the CDR3 is TGTGCCTCCGAGGGAGGACAGGCATCCTATAGCAATCAGCCCCAGCATTTT. The chain uses TRBV30 and TRBJ1-5; 7 bases fit TRBD1. Trimming took 7 bases from V and 0 from J; bases not matched to a gene: 15. Germline CDR1 GTSNPN, CDR2 SVGIG (reference sequence). The CDR3 has 17 amino acids.

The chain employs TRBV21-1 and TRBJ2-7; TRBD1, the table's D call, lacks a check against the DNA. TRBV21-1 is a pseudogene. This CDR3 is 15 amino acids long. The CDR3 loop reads CASSTWPGKDYEQYF. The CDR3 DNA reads TGTGCCAGCAGCACTTGGCCAGGGAAAGACTACGAGCAGTACTTC.

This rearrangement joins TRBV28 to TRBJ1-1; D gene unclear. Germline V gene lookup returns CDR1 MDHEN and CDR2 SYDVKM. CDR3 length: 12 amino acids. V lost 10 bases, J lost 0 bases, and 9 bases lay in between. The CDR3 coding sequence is TGTGCCATTAGGCCCTTGAACACTGAAGCTTTCTTT. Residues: CAIRPLNTEAFF. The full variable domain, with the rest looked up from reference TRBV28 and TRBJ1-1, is DVKVTQSSRYLVKRTGEKVFLECVQDMDHENMFWYRQDPGLGLRLIYFSYDVKMKEKGDIPEGYSVSREKKERFSLILESASTNQTSMYLCAIRPLNTEAFFGQGTRLTVV.

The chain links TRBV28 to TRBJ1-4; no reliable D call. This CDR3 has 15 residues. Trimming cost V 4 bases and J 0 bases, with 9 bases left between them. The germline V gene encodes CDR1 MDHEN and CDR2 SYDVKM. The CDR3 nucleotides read TGTGCCAGCAGTTATCAACTGGCAACTAATGAAAAACTGTTTTTT. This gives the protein CASSYQLATNEKLFF. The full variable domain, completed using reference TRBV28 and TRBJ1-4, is DVKVTQSSRYLVKRTGEKVFLECVQDMDHENMFWYRQDPGLGLRLIYFSYDVKMKEKGDIPEGYSVSREKKERFSLILESASTNQTSMYLCASSYQLATNEKLFFGSGTQLSVL.

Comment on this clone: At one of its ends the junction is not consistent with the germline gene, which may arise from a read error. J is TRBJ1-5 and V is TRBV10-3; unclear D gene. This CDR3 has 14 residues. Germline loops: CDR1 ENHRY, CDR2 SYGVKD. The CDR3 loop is CATSGSQEGQPQHF. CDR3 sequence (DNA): TGTGCCACCAGTGGCAGCCAGGAAGGGCAGCCCCAGCATTTT.

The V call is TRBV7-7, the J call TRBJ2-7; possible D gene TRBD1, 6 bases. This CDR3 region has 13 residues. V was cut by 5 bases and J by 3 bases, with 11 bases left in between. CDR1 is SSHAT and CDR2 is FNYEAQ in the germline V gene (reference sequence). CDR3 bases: TGTGCCAGCAGCCCCGGACAGAACTACGAGCAGTACTTC. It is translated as CASSPGQNYEQYF.